The 29 T cell receptor beta chains presented below share a single source sample, sequenced in a study of blood T cell repertoires in COVID-19. Clones were sequenced by immunoSEQ multiplex PCR, and TCRdb holds only the in-frame ones, with some missing. The table lists under 150,000 clones, more than 80% of them singletons. The sequencing sample was made of peripheral blood. The receptors come from a woman aged 55 to 70 with COVID-19, enrolled during active disease.

J is TRBJ2-2 and V is TRBV7-8; D is perhaps TRBD1 (6 bases). The CDR3 sequence is 14 residues long. CDR1 is SGHVS and CDR2 is FQNEAQ in the germline V gene. V shed 5 bases and J shed 6 bases, with 13 bases lying between them. The CDR3 spells CASSPGQMAGELFF. In DNA form, the CDR3 reads TGTGCCAGCAGCCCCGGACAGATGGCCGGGGAGCTGTTTTTT.

In DNA, the CDR3 is TGTGCCAGCAGCCAAGATAGGGGTTACGGAAACACCATATATTTT. It encodes CASSQDRGYGNTIYF. The chain combines TRBV3-1 (or the pseudogene TRBV3-2) with TRBJ1-3, with a possible D match to TRBD1 (5 bases). Trimming pared 0 bases from V and 4 bases from J, leaving 10 bases between. In germline, CDR1 is LGHDT, CDR2 YNNKEL (reference sequence). The CDR3 loop spans 15 amino acids.

V usage is TRBV27 and J usage is TRBJ2-5, with TRBD2 matching over 13 bases. This CDR3 spans 20 amino acids. Germline V gene sequence: CDR1 MNHEY, CDR2 SMNVEV (reference sequence). Losses at the gene ends were 3 bases for V and 3 bases for J; bases not matched to a gene: 16. This chain's CDR3 is CASSFQYPTSGGPRKETQYF. CDR3 DNA: TGTGCCAGCAGTTTTCAGTACCCGACTAGCGGGGGGCCCCGTAAAGAGACCCAGTACTTC.

CDR3 residues: CASSTETSGWGELFF. The CDR3, as DNA: TGTGCCAGTAGTACTGAGACTAGCGGGTGGGGGGAGCTGTTTTTT. The rearrangement uses TRBV19 and TRBJ2-2; 10 bases are shared with TRBD2. Trimming at V came to 4 bases and at J to 8 bases, leaving 7 bases not matched to a gene. Looked up from germline, CDR1 is LNHDA and CDR2 is SQIVND (reference sequence). This CDR3 spans 15 amino acids.

The chain couples TRBV7-9 to TRBJ2-3; D perhaps matches TRBD1 (5 bases). The CDR3 is 15 amino acids. The germline V gene encodes CDR1 SEHNR and CDR2 FQNEAQ (reference sequence). V gave up 2 bases and J gave up 2 bases, with 11 bases separating them. CDR3 bases: TGTGCCAGCAGCTTAAGTGGACAATACACAGATACGCAGTATTTT. It specifies CASSLSGQYTDTQYF.

CDR3 DNA: TGTGCCAGCAGCTTAGGCTGGGGGGGTGAGAGACCTTCTGGGGCCAACGTCCTGACTTTC. Encoded protein: CASSLGWGGERPSGANVLTF. V and J are TRBV11-3 and TRBJ2-6, with 7 bases lining up with TRBD2. Germline lookup yields CDR1 SGHNT and CDR2 YENEEA. Trimming took 1 base from V and 1 from J; bases not matched to a gene: 13. The CDR3 runs 20 residues.

This clone was seen just once. The chain couples TRBV3-1 (or the pseudogene TRBV3-2) to TRBJ1-1, with D unresolved. Trimming left V 0 bases short and J 1 base short, with 6 bases between. The CDR3 contains 14 residues. The germline V gene encodes CDR1 LGHDT and CDR2 YNNKEL (reference sequence). The CDR3 region is CASSQDYRNTEAFF. The DNA of the CDR3 is TGTGCCAGCAGCCAAGATTACAGGAACACTGAAGCTTTCTTT.

The V call is TRBV6-5, the J call TRBJ2-7; TRBD1 might be the D (5 bases). This CDR3 region has 15 residues. V was trimmed by 2 bases and J by 0 bases, leaving 11 bases between them. CDR1 is MNHEY and CDR2 is SVGAGI in the germline V gene. Here the CDR3 DNA reads TGTGCCAGCAGTTACCAGGGTTCTAGCTCCTACGAGCAGTACTTC. It encodes CASSYQGSSSYEQYF.

This sequence joins TRBV2 and TRBJ2-5; D gene ambiguous. The CDR3 length is 13 residues. Germline CDR1 SNHLY, CDR2 FYNNEI. The V end was cut by 6 bases, the J end by 2 bases, with 10 bases between. The CDR3 coding sequence is TGTGCCAGCAGATGGTCAGGTCAAGAGACCCAGTACTTC. Its protein is CASRWSGQETQYF. Full variable domain (remainder filled in from reference TRBV2 and TRBJ2-5): EPEVTQTPSHQVTQMGQEVILRCVPISNHLYFYWYRQILGQKVEFLVSFYNNEISEKSEIFDDQFSVERPDGSNFTLKIRSTKLEDSAMYFCASRWSGQETQYFGPGTRLLVL.

The genes are TRBV7-9 and TRBJ2-5; the D is unclear. This CDR3 has 14 residues. V gave up 1 base and J gave up 0 bases, with 6 bases separating them. Germline values: CDR1 SEHNR, CDR2 FQNEAQ (reference sequence). CDR3: CASSLGDHQETQYF. CDR3 in DNA: TGTGCCAGCAGCTTAGGAGATCACCAAGAGACCCAGTACTTC.

CDR3 loop: CASSLRTGLGELFF. The CDR3 region has the DNA TGTGCCAGCAGCTTGCGGACAGGACTGGGGGAGCTGTTTTTT. The chain recombines TRBV5-4 with TRBJ2-2; TRBD1 agrees at 7 bases. Losses at the gene ends were 1 base for V and 8 bases for J; bases not matched to a gene: 5. The CDR3 sequence is 14 residues long. Germline assignment: CDR1 SGHNT and CDR2 YYREEE (reference sequence).

V gene TRBV7-2 combines with J gene TRBJ2-3; tentative D call: TRBD1 (6 bases). V was clipped by 5 bases and J by 6 bases, with 18 bases between them. The CDR3 is 15 amino acids. Germline CDR1 is SGHTA and CDR2 is FQGNSA. This CDR3 is CASSINSERGDTQYF. The DNA of the CDR3 is TGTGCCAGCAGCATAAACAGCGAAAGGGGGGATACGCAGTATTTT.

The J gene is TRBJ1-5, the V gene TRBV7-9; weak D call: TRBD1 (5 bases). The V end was cut by 5 bases, the J end by 5 bases, with 13 bases between. The germline V gene encodes CDR1 SEHNR and CDR2 FQNEAQ (reference sequence). This CDR3 is 14 amino acids long. CDR3 sequence (DNA): TGTGCCAGCAGCCTGGCACAGGCAGATCAGCCCCAGCATTTT. Translation gives CASSLAQADQPQHF.

This chain connects TRBV5-1 to TRBJ1-2; TRBD1 is a possible D gene (5 bases). Germline-derived CDR1 and CDR2 are SGHRS and YFSETQ. V was trimmed by 4 bases and J by 5 bases, leaving 12 bases between them. CDR3 size: 13 residues. DNA for the CDR3: TGCGCCAGCAGCGTTTCGGGGGGATATGGCTACACCTTC. This gives the protein CASSVSGGYGYTF.

The CDR3 protein is CASSLQGTSTDTQYF. The CDR3 nucleotides are TGCGCCAGCAGCTTGCAGGGTACTAGCACAGATACGCAGTATTTT. The gene calls are TRBV5-1 and TRBJ2-3; a weak D match, TRBD1 (5 bases). The ends were cut back, 1 base at V and 0 bases at J, with 9 bases in the middle. This CDR3 is 15 amino acids long. Germline CDR1 reads SGHRS; CDR2 reads YFSETQ.

The V gene is TRBV11-2, the J gene TRBJ2-1, with D possibly matching TRBD2 (7 bases). The germline gives CDR1 SGHAT, CDR2 FQNNGV. The CDR3 has 15 residues. Trimming took off 5 bases at V and 8 bases at J, with 19 bases between the two ends. The CDR3 loop reads CASSLIGGGSDEQFF. In DNA, the CDR3 is TGTGCCAGCAGCCTCATAGGGGGGGGGAGCGATGAGCAGTTCTTC.

The V gene is TRBV29-1, the J gene TRBJ1-2, with TRBD1 identical over 7 bases. V lost 2 bases to trimming and J lost 6 bases; unmatched junction nucleotides: 9. Germline V gene sequence: CDR1 SQVTM, CDR2 ANQGSEA. CDR3 size: 14 residues. CDR3 nucleotides: TGCAGCGTTGAAATCGTACGGCAGGGGGATGGCTACACCTTC. It yields the protein CSVEIVRQGDGYTF.

J is TRBJ2-7 and V is TRBV2; TRBD1 is a possible D gene (6 bases). This CDR3 has 16 residues. The V end was cut by 1 base, the J end by 2 bases, with 15 bases between. Germline CDR1 SNHLY, CDR2 FYNNEI. CDR3 nucleotides: TGTGCCAGCAGTGAAGGCCAAAGACAGGTCCCCTACGAGCAGTACTTC. This encodes CASSEGQRQVPYEQYF.

This chain uses TRBV5-1 with TRBJ2-7; D is unclear. The CDR3 has 13 residues. The germline gives CDR1 SGHRS, CDR2 YFSETQ. Trimming shortened V by 0 bases and J by 3 bases, and 7 bases separated the two germline ends. This CDR3 reads CASSLVENYEQYF. The DNA for the CDR3 is TGCGCCAGCAGCTTGGTAGAGAACTACGAGCAGTACTTC. Combining the CDR3 with reference TRBV5-1 and TRBJ2-7 gives the whole variable domain KAGVTQTPRYLIKTRGQQVTLSCSPISGHRSVSWYQQTPGQGLQFLFEYFSETQRNKGNFPGRFSGRQFSNSRSEMNVSTLELGDSALYLCASSLVENYEQYFGPGTRLTVT.

The V and J genes are TRBV18 and TRBJ1-1, with TRBD1 identical over 9 bases. Germline CDR1 KGHSH, CDR2 LQKENI. The CDR3 consists of 15 residues. The V segment lost 4 bases and the J segment 4 bases; nucleotides outside the gene matches: 7. The CDR3 nucleotides read TGTGCCAGCTCACGACAGACAGGGGGAAGCACTGAAGCTTTCTTT. Protein: CASSRQTGGSTEAFF.

This clone appeared a few times. The chain combines TRBV19 with TRBJ1-1; TRBD1 matches 9 bases. CDR1 is LNHDA and CDR2 is SQIVND in the germline V gene (reference sequence). This CDR3 is 17 amino acids long. The junction had 12 bases not matched to a gene; V was cut back by 4 bases and J by 3 bases. DNA of the CDR3: TGTGCCAGTAGTACATTCCCGGGGGACAGGGAATACACTGAAGCTTTCTTT. Translating gives CASSTFPGDREYTEAFF.

V and J are TRBV5-1 and TRBJ1-6, with 9 bases identical to TRBD1. CDR3 size: 18 residues. CDR1 and CDR2 (germline): SGHRS, YFSETQ. V dropped 0 bases and J dropped 11; count of bases not matched to a gene: 15. The CDR3 DNA follows: TGCGCCAGCAGCTTGGCCAGTATGGCGACAGGGGGTCAGACACCCCTCCACTTT. Its translation: CASSLASMATGGQTPLHF.

The chain has TRBV4-1 and TRBJ1-2; TRBD1 agrees at 8 bases. CDR1 is MGHRA and CDR2 is YSYEKL in the germline V gene. The CDR3 totals 16 residues. The V segment lost 1 base and the J segment 4 bases; nucleotides outside the gene matches: 8. CDR3 residues: CASSQAGAGGFYGYTF. Written as DNA, the CDR3 is TGCGCCAGCAGCCAAGCGGGGGCAGGGGGCTTCTATGGCTACACCTTC.

The chain combines TRBV6-5 with TRBJ2-7; D not certain. Trimming shortened V by 6 bases and J by 0 bases, and 12 bases separated the two germline ends. This CDR3 region has 14 residues. CDR1 MNHEY and CDR2 SVGAGI come from the germline V gene. The CDR3 protein is CASSDSPSSYEQYF. CDR3 DNA: TGTGCCAGCAGCGACTCCCCAAGCTCCTACGAGCAGTACTTC.

The V call is TRBV28, the J call TRBJ1-4, with D possibly matching TRBD1 (6 bases). This CDR3 is 14 amino acids long. Trimming shortened V by 2 bases and J by 5 bases, and 9 bases separated the two germline ends. Germline V gene data show CDR1 as MDHEN and CDR2 as SYDVKM. CDR3 residues: CASSLGGGNEKLFF. For the CDR3, the DNA is TGTGCCAGCAGTTTAGGTGGGGGCAATGAAAAACTGTTTTTT. The full variable domain, in which reference TRBV28 and TRBJ1-4 provide the parts outside the CDR3, is DVKVTQSSRYLVKRTGEKVFLECVQDMDHENMFWYRQDPGLGLRLIYFSYDVKMKEKGDIPEGYSVSREKKERFSLILESASTNQTSMYLCASSLGGGNEKLFFGSGTQLSVL.

The chain is built from TRBV7-3 and TRBJ1-1; TRBD1 might be the D (6 bases). Germline-derived CDR1 and CDR2 are SGHTA and FQGTGA. The CDR3 sequence is 17 residues long. V was clipped by 3 bases and J by 0 bases, with 17 bases between them. CDR3 amino acids: CASSFGEGQGLNTEAFF. CDR3 bases: TGTGCCAGCAGCTTCGGCGAGGGGCAGGGGTTGAACACTGAAGCTTTCTTT.

The chain's CDR3 is CASSPWTGANNSPLHF. The DNA for the CDR3 is TGTGCCAGCTCACCGTGGACAGGAGCCAATAATTCACCCCTCCACTTT. The J gene is TRBJ1-6, the V gene TRBV18; 7 positions agree with TRBD1. Losses at the gene ends were 3 bases for V and 5 bases for J; bases not matched to a gene: 7. Germline V gene data show CDR1 as KGHSH and CDR2 as LQKENI. The CDR3 sequence is 16 residues long.

The CDR3 is CAINPSGVYEQYF. Here the CDR3 DNA reads TGTGCCATCAATCCTAGCGGGGTCTACGAGCAGTACTTC. The chain carries TRBV10-3 and TRBJ2-7, with 9 bases identical to TRBD2. The germline V gene encodes CDR1 ENHRY and CDR2 SYGVKD. Losses at the gene ends were 7 bases for V and 3 bases for J; bases not matched to a gene: 4. This CDR3 comprises 13 residues.

This sequence joins TRBV4-3 and TRBJ1-4; D perhaps matches TRBD1 (5 bases). Between the trimmed V and J ends, which lost 0 bases and 0 bases, there was a span of 17 bases. This CDR3 spans 19 amino acids. Germline V gene lookup returns CDR1 LGHNA and CDR2 YSLEER. The CDR3 sequence is CASSQDYGEGIATNEKLFF. The CDR3 DNA reads as TGCGCCAGCAGCCAAGATTACGGGGAGGGGATTGCAACTAATGAAAAACTGTTTTTT.